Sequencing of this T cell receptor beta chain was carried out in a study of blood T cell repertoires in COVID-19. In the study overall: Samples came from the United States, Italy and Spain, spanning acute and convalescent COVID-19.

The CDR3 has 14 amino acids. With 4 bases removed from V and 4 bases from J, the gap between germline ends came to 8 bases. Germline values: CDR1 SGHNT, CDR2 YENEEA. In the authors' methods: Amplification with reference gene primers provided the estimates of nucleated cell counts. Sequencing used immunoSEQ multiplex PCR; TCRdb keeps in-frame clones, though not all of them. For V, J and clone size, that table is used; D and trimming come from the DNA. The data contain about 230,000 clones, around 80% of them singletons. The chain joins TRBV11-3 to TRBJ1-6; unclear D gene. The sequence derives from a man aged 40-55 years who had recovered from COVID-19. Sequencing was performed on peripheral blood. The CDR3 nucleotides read TGTGCCAGCAGCTGGGCGCTTTATAATTCACCCCTCCACTTT. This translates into CASSWALYNSPLHF.